The T cell receptor beta chain described here comes from a study of T cells in Graves' hyperthyroidism and ophthalmopathy. The ends lost 6 bases at V and 7 bases at J; junction bases unmatched: 6. The CDR3 totals 13 residues. Germline V gene lookup returns CDR1 DFQATT and CDR2 SNEGSKA (reference sequence). TCR beta CDR3 regions were amplified from RNA. The primer set for the first-round RT-PCR of the TCR CDR3 was HTBI. TCRdb redid the calling of the multiplex PCR reads with MiXCR, one entry per CDR3 protein. Of 20,000 to 30,000 distinct CDR3 sequences in the sample, about half were seen once. The receptor was derived from a woman in her forties with Graves' hyperthyroidism that later progressed to Graves' ophthalmopathy. Specimen: blood. The chain links TRBV20-1 to TRBJ2-7; 13 nucleotides agree with TRBD2. CDR3 protein: CSALTGLAGEQYF. In DNA form, the CDR3 reads TGCAGTGCCCTGACGGGACTAGCGGGGGAGCAGTACTTC.